This TCR beta chain comes out of a study of T cells after yellow fever vaccination. Findings and limits, study-wide: Post-booster repertoires again held most primary-vaccination clones (roughly 95% CD4, about 90% CD8).

In making TCR cDNA, 5'RACE template switching added a universal primer site and UMIs to it. A single record per CDR3 protein comes from TCRdb applying MiXCR to the 5' RACE reads. The data hold 200,000 to 300,000 distinct CDR3 sequences, with approximately 3.6% observed a single time. The trim removed 4 bases at V and 2 bases at J, leaving 14 bases unmatched. Germline assignment: CDR1 LGHDT and CDR2 YNNKEL (reference sequence). The CDR3 covers 19 residues. This clonotype has a count of ten or more. Its antigen is not identified. The chain couples TRBV3-1 to TRBJ1-6, with TRBD1 matching 7 bases. The source material was PBMCs, sampled 15 days after the yellow fever booster vaccination. The clonotype originates from a man younger than 35 who received the YFV17D yellow fever vaccine. CDR3 region: CASSPTLTGKGTYNSPLHF. CDR3 nucleotides: TGTGCCAGCAGCCCAACCCTGACAGGGAAGGGTACCTATAATTCACCCCTCCACTTT.